A selection of T cell receptor beta chains follows, all from one sample in a study of CD4 T cells in relation to SARS-CoV-2 and coronaviruses. These receptors have no known antigen. Profiled with immunoSEQ multiplex PCR; TCRdb holds only in-frame clones, not every one. The repertoire holds around 29,000 clones, with 70% to 85% as singletons. Sequenced input: CD4+ T cells from PBMCs, cultured in vitro. Every receptor here comes from a human donor in good health. CDR3s include the opening cysteine and the closing phenylalanine or tryptophan. Fields, in order: CDR3 length, J gene, V gene, clone size, D gene, CDR3 protein, CDR3 DNA. D genes are given only for firm matches. Some rows have no size entry. The others give once, few or many, or a class for an expanded clone.

cdr3_length: 14; j_call: TRBJ2-7; v_call: TRBV7-3; clone_size: NA; d_call: NA; cdr3_aa: CASSFQGGGYEQYF; cdr3_nt: TGTGCCAGCAGCTTTCAGGGGGGCGGGTACGAGCAGTACTTC
cdr3_length: 16; j_call: TRBJ2-5; v_call: TRBV5-4; clone_size: NA; d_call: TRBD2; cdr3_aa: CASSYPTGGGRETQYF; cdr3_nt: TGTGCCAGCAGCTACCCCACGGGGGGAGGGCGGGAGACCCAGTACTTC
cdr3_length: 13; j_call: TRBJ2-5; v_call: TRBV18; clone_size: NA; d_call: NA; cdr3_aa: CASSPRGQETQYF; cdr3_nt: TGTGCCAGCTCACCACGGGGTCAAGAGACCCAGTACTTC
cdr3_length: 15; j_call: TRBJ2-5; v_call: TRBV7-9; clone_size: NA; d_call: NA; cdr3_aa: CASSDDGVPGETQYF; cdr3_nt: TGTGCCAGCAGCGATGACGGGGTCCCTGGGGAGACCCAGTACTTC
cdr3_length: 17; j_call: TRBJ2-3; v_call: TRBV5-4; clone_size: NA; d_call: TRBD1; cdr3_aa: CASSLRTRQGSGDTQYF; cdr3_nt: TGTGCCAGCAGCTTGAGAACAAGACAGGGTTCCGGGGATACGCAGTATTTT
cdr3_length: 13; j_call: TRBJ1-5; v_call: TRBV27; clone_size: NA; d_call: TRBD1; cdr3_aa: CASKRQGNQPQHF; cdr3_nt: TGTGCCAGCAAACGACAGGGGAATCAGCCCCAGCATTTT
cdr3_length: 17; j_call: TRBJ2-1; v_call: TRBV5-1; clone_size: NA; d_call: NA; cdr3_aa: CASSLGRFPNFNNEQFF; cdr3_nt: TGCGCCAGCAGCCTGGGGCGTTTCCCAAACTTTAACAATGAGCAGTTCTTC
cdr3_length: 15; j_call: TRBJ1-2; v_call: TRBV19; clone_size: few; d_call: NA; cdr3_aa: CASSIVPHRIRGYTF; cdr3_nt: TGTGCCAGTAGTATAGTCCCTCACAGGATACGTGGCTACACCTTC
cdr3_length: 12; j_call: TRBJ2-1; v_call: TRBV27; clone_size: NA; d_call: TRBD2; cdr3_aa: CATGLAGGRQFF; cdr3_nt: TGTGCCACCGGACTAGCGGGAGGACGGCAGTTCTTC
cdr3_length: 17; j_call: TRBJ2-1; v_call: TRBV10-3; clone_size: NA; d_call: TRBD2; cdr3_aa: CAISESRGLAAYNEQFF; cdr3_nt: TGTGCCATCAGTGAGTCACGGGGACTAGCGGCATACAATGAGCAGTTCTTC
cdr3_length: 16; j_call: TRBJ2-6; v_call: TRBV9; clone_size: once; d_call: NA; cdr3_aa: CASSVESGSGANVLTF; cdr3_nt: TGTGCCAGCAGCGTGGAATCGGGCTCTGGGGCCAACGTCCTGACTTTC
cdr3_length: 18; j_call: TRBJ2-6; v_call: TRBV21-1; clone_size: NA; d_call: NA; cdr3_aa: CASSSMGGGIGGANVLTF; cdr3_nt: TGTGCCAGCAGCTCTATGGGTGGAGGGATCGGTGGGGCCAACGTCCTGACTTTC
cdr3_length: 15; j_call: TRBJ2-1; v_call: TRBV5-6; clone_size: NA; d_call: TRBD1; cdr3_aa: CASSFTPGQGILQFF; cdr3_nt: TGTGCCAGCAGCTTCACACCGGGACAGGGAATCTTGCAGTTCTTC
cdr3_length: 16; j_call: TRBJ2-7; v_call: TRBV4-2; clone_size: NA; d_call: NA; cdr3_aa: CASSQDLEGAGYEQYF; cdr3_nt: TGTGCCAGCAGCCAAGATTTGGAGGGGGCCGGGTACGAGCAGTACTTC
cdr3_length: 14; j_call: TRBJ1-4; v_call: TRBV29-1; clone_size: NA; d_call: NA; cdr3_aa: CSVSQGRSNEKLFF; cdr3_nt: TGCAGCGTTTCCCAGGGGAGATCTAATGAAAAACTGTTTTTT
cdr3_length: 16; j_call: TRBJ2-1; v_call: TRBV3-1/TRBV3-2; clone_size: NA; d_call: TRBD1; cdr3_aa: CASSQSGTGGWGEQFF; cdr3_nt: TGTGCCAGCAGCCAAAGCGGGACAGGGGGCTGGGGTGAGCAGTTCTTC
cdr3_length: 13; j_call: TRBJ1-6; v_call: TRBV4-1; clone_size: NA; d_call: NA; cdr3_aa: CASSQEASGPLHF; cdr3_nt: TGCGCCAGCAGCCAAGAGGCCTCGGGTCCCCTCCACTTT
cdr3_length: 17; j_call: TRBJ1-2; v_call: TRBV4-1; clone_size: NA; d_call: TRBD1; cdr3_aa: CASSQVLPGQVLYGYTF; cdr3_nt: TGCGCCAGCAGCCAAGTCCTTCCCGGACAGGTCCTCTATGGCTACACCTTC
cdr3_length: 14; j_call: TRBJ1-5; v_call: TRBV3-1/TRBV3-2; clone_size: NA; d_call: NA; cdr3_aa: CASSKNQGNQPQHF; cdr3_nt: TGTGCCAGCAGCAAAAATCAGGGGAATCAGCCCCAGCATTTT
cdr3_length: 14; j_call: TRBJ2-7; v_call: TRBV4-2; clone_size: NA; d_call: TRBD2; cdr3_aa: CASRPGLAGYEQYF; cdr3_nt: TGTGCCAGCAGACCGGGACTAGCGGGCTACGAGCAGTACTTC
cdr3_length: 15; j_call: TRBJ1-6; v_call: TRBV28; clone_size: NA; d_call: TRBD1; cdr3_aa: CASSLGQDNNSPLHF; cdr3_nt: TGTGCCAGCAGTTTAGGACAGGACAATAATTCACCCCTCCACTTT
cdr3_length: 15; j_call: TRBJ2-7; v_call: TRBV11-1; clone_size: NA; d_call: TRBD2; cdr3_aa: CASSQLAGGPYEQYF; cdr3_nt: TGTGCCAGCAGCCAACTAGCGGGAGGGCCCTACGAGCAGTACTTC
cdr3_length: 16; j_call: TRBJ2-7; v_call: TRBV3-1/TRBV3-2; clone_size: few; d_call: TRBD2; cdr3_aa: CASSQGEVRGGYEQYF; cdr3_nt: TGTGCCAGCAGCCAAGGTGAAGTTCGGGGAGGGTACGAGCAGTACTTC
cdr3_length: 13; j_call: TRBJ1-4; v_call: TRBV2; clone_size: NA; d_call: NA; cdr3_aa: CASYRDTHEKLFF; cdr3_nt: TGTGCCAGCTACCGGGACACTCATGAAAAACTGTTTTTT
cdr3_length: 15; j_call: TRBJ2-2; v_call: TRBV9; clone_size: NA; d_call: NA; cdr3_aa: CASSVVQGGTGELFF; cdr3_nt: TGTGCCAGCAGCGTAGTGCAGGGAGGCACCGGGGAGCTGTTTTTT
cdr3_length: 16; j_call: TRBJ1-2; v_call: TRBV19; clone_size: NA; d_call: NA; cdr3_aa: CASSIMVGRGVDGYTF; cdr3_nt: TGTGCCAGTAGTATAATGGTCGGGCGGGGCGTAGATGGCTACACCTTC
cdr3_length: 15; j_call: TRBJ1-1; v_call: TRBV13; clone_size: NA; d_call: NA; cdr3_aa: CASSSNSYLNTEAFF; cdr3_nt: TGTGCCAGCAGCTCCAATTCCTACTTGAACACTGAAGCTTTCTTT
cdr3_length: 18; j_call: TRBJ1-6; v_call: TRBV5-8; clone_size: NA; d_call: TRBD1; cdr3_aa: CASSRGGTDGLHNSPLHF; cdr3_nt: TGTGCCAGCAGCCGTGGTGGGACAGATGGACTACATAATTCACCCCTCCACTTT
cdr3_length: 12; j_call: TRBJ1-6; v_call: TRBV5-6; clone_size: once; d_call: NA; cdr3_aa: CASTRYNSPLHF; cdr3_nt: TGTGCCAGCACGCGTTATAATTCACCCCTCCACTTT
cdr3_length: 17; j_call: TRBJ2-7; v_call: TRBV14; clone_size: NA; d_call: NA; cdr3_aa: CASSLLYSAVRTYEQYF; cdr3_nt: TGTGCCAGCAGCCTGCTCTACAGCGCAGTCCGGACCTACGAGCAGTACTTC
cdr3_length: 14; j_call: TRBJ2-7; v_call: TRBV7-2; clone_size: NA; d_call: NA; cdr3_aa: CASSLDQGRDEQYF; cdr3_nt: TGTGCCAGCAGCTTAGACCAGGGTCGAGACGAGCAGTACTTC
cdr3_length: 16; j_call: TRBJ1-3; v_call: TRBV5-1; clone_size: NA; d_call: NA; cdr3_aa: CASSLGATLSGNTIYF; cdr3_nt: TGCGCCAGCAGCTTGGGCGCGACACTCTCTGGAAACACCATATATTTT
cdr3_length: 14; j_call: TRBJ2-7; v_call: TRBV5-1; clone_size: once; d_call: TRBD1; cdr3_aa: CASSHGQGGSEQYF; cdr3_nt: TGCGCCAGCAGCCACGGACAGGGAGGAAGCGAGCAGTACTTC
cdr3_length: 16; j_call: TRBJ2-5; v_call: TRBV5-4; clone_size: few; d_call: NA; cdr3_aa: CASSLVASTTQETQYF; cdr3_nt: TGTGCCAGCAGCTTGGTCGCCAGCACGACCCAAGAGACCCAGTACTTC
cdr3_length: 15; j_call: TRBJ2-6; v_call: TRBV7-2; clone_size: NA; d_call: NA; cdr3_aa: CASKDPGSWANVLTF; cdr3_nt: TGTGCCAGTAAAGATCCAGGGTCTTGGGCCAACGTCCTGACTTTC
cdr3_length: 15; j_call: TRBJ2-5; v_call: TRBV2; clone_size: NA; d_call: TRBD2; cdr3_aa: CASSGGLAGLKTQYF; cdr3_nt: TGTGCCAGCAGTGGAGGGCTAGCGGGTTTAAAGACCCAGTACTTC
cdr3_length: 13; j_call: TRBJ2-5; v_call: TRBV5-6; clone_size: NA; d_call: NA; cdr3_aa: CASSLRAGETQYF; cdr3_nt: TGTGCCAGCAGCTTGCGTGCTGGTGAGACCCAGTACTTC
cdr3_length: 14; j_call: TRBJ1-4; v_call: TRBV5-1; clone_size: NA; d_call: TRBD1; cdr3_aa: CASSPRDRGYELFF; cdr3_nt: TGCGCCAGCAGCCCCCGGGACAGGGGGTACGAACTGTTTTTT
cdr3_length: 12; j_call: TRBJ2-2; v_call: TRBV12-5; clone_size: NA; d_call: NA; cdr3_aa: CASGSWDGELFF; cdr3_nt: TGTGCTAGTGGTTCGTGGGACGGGGAGCTGTTTTTT
cdr3_length: 13; j_call: TRBJ2-5; v_call: TRBV6-5; clone_size: NA; d_call: NA; cdr3_aa: CASQDTLGETQYF; cdr3_nt: TGTGCCAGCCAGGACACCCTCGGAGAGACCCAGTACTTC
cdr3_length: 16; j_call: TRBJ2-7; v_call: TRBV3-1/TRBV3-2; clone_size: NA; d_call: NA; cdr3_aa: CASSQSTWASFYEQYF; cdr3_nt: TGTGCCAGCAGCCAATCAACGTGGGCCTCCTTTTACGAGCAGTACTTC
cdr3_length: 16; j_call: TRBJ1-3; v_call: TRBV7-2; clone_size: NA; d_call: TRBD1; cdr3_aa: CASSLFGTDSGNTIYF; cdr3_nt: TGTGCCAGCAGCTTGTTTGGGACAGACTCTGGAAACACCATATATTTT
cdr3_length: 15; j_call: TRBJ2-6; v_call: TRBV27; clone_size: NA; d_call: NA; cdr3_aa: CASSEQGYGANVLTF; cdr3_nt: TGTGCCAGCAGCGAACAGGGTTATGGGGCCAACGTCCTGACTTTC
cdr3_length: 18; j_call: TRBJ1-3; v_call: TRBV5-4; clone_size: few; d_call: TRBD1; cdr3_aa: CASSLSGRTGGTGNTIYF; cdr3_nt: TGTGCCAGCAGCTTGAGTGGACGGACAGGGGGAACTGGAAACACCATATATTTT
cdr3_length: 11; j_call: TRBJ2-3; v_call: TRBV3-1/TRBV3-2; clone_size: few; d_call: NA; cdr3_aa: CASSQSDTQYF; cdr3_nt: TGTGCCAGCAGCCAAAGCGATACGCAGTATTTT
cdr3_length: 15; j_call: TRBJ2-7; v_call: TRBV13; clone_size: few; d_call: TRBD2; cdr3_aa: CASSPRTSDSYEQYF; cdr3_nt: TGTGCCAGCAGCCCCCGGACTAGCGACTCCTACGAGCAGTACTTC
cdr3_length: 16; j_call: TRBJ1-1; v_call: TRBV24-1; clone_size: NA; d_call: NA; cdr3_aa: CATSGPPTGQGTEAFF; cdr3_nt: TGTGCCACCAGTGGGCCCCCCACAGGGCAGGGCACTGAAGCTTTCTTT
cdr3_length: 15; j_call: TRBJ1-5; v_call: TRBV6-5; clone_size: NA; d_call: NA; cdr3_aa: CASRGTGSGNQPQHF; cdr3_nt: TGTGCCAGCAGGGGAACAGGGTCCGGCAATCAGCCCCAGCATTTT
cdr3_length: 21; j_call: TRBJ1-6; v_call: TRBV21-1; clone_size: NA; d_call: NA; cdr3_aa: CASSAPGQPSNLSSYNSPLHF; cdr3_nt: TGTGCCAGCAGCGCCCCGGGACAGCCTAGTAATCTGAGCTCCTATAATTCACCCCTCCACTTT
cdr3_length: 15; j_call: TRBJ2-3; v_call: TRBV7-7; clone_size: NA; d_call: TRBD2; cdr3_aa: CASSLGSGRTDTQYF; cdr3_nt: TGTGCTAGCAGCTTAGGCAGCGGGAGAACAGATACGCAGTATTTT
cdr3_length: 14; j_call: TRBJ2-5; v_call: TRBV11-2; clone_size: NA; d_call: NA; cdr3_aa: CASGKTFPQETQYF; cdr3_nt: TGTGCCAGTGGCAAGACGTTTCCACAAGAGACCCAGTACTTC
cdr3_length: 15; j_call: TRBJ1-6; v_call: TRBV2; clone_size: few; d_call: NA; cdr3_aa: CASILDSFLNSPLHF; cdr3_nt: TGTGCCAGCATTTTAGACAGCTTTCTCAATTCACCCCTCCACTTT
cdr3_length: 14; j_call: TRBJ2-5; v_call: TRBV16; clone_size: NA; d_call: NA; cdr3_aa: CASSQSGSWETQYF; cdr3_nt: TGTGCCAGCAGCCAATCAGGCAGTTGGGAGACCCAGTACTTC
cdr3_length: 14; j_call: TRBJ2-5; v_call: TRBV19; clone_size: NA; d_call: NA; cdr3_aa: CASSISRGVETQYF; cdr3_nt: TGTGCCAGTAGTATCTCCCGGGGAGTAGAGACCCAGTACTTC
cdr3_length: 15; j_call: TRBJ2-7; v_call: TRBV11-1; clone_size: NA; d_call: NA; cdr3_aa: CASSPEGWSLGEQYF; cdr3_nt: TGTGCCAGCAGCCCGGAGGGATGGTCCCTGGGCGAGCAGTACTTC